Sequencing of this T cell receptor beta chain was carried out in a study of T-cell reconstitution after alpha-beta-depleted transplantation in children. This clonotype showed up many times. The V and J ends lost 5 bases and 3 bases respectively, with 7 bases between them. CDR1 is SGHTA and CDR2 is FQGNSA in the germline V gene. The CDR3 covers 12 residues. During its preparation, the TCRbeta library received unique molecular identifiers. MiXCR was run by TCRdb on the PCR reads, yielding one entry per CDR3 protein. This table holds around 96,000 distinct CDR3 sequences, about 12% found once. This receptor was obtained from a human donor who donated a stem cell graft to a child with inherited bone marrow failure. The sample was PBMCs from the stem cell graft donor, taken from the stem cell graft. The chain combines TRBV7-2 with TRBJ1-1; D is unclear. This CDR3 is CASSRGYTEAFF. The CDR3 nucleotides read TGTGCCAGCAGCCGGGGATACACTGAAGCTTTCTTT.